These T cell receptor beta chains were read from a single sample in a study of T-cell reconstitution after alpha-beta-depleted transplantation in children. TCRdb used MiXCR to reprocess the PCR reads, holding one entry per CDR3 protein. This sample has 300,000 to 400,000 distinct CDR3 sequences, with roughly 13% found just once. Sample: PBMCs, taken from the stem cell graft. The receptors stem from a human donor who donated a stem cell graft to a child with Fanconi anemia. Both conserved end residues are part of each CDR3. A D gene is named only where the DNA matches it firmly. The size field is filled for only some rows; it gives once, few, many or a size class.

j_call d_call v_call clone_size cdr3_nt cdr3_aa
TRBJ2-5 TRBD2 TRBV5-1 many TGCGCCAGCAGCTTCCTAGCGGGGCGCCCAGGGGCAGAGACCCAGTACTTC CASSFLAGRPGAETQYF
TRBJ2-1 TRBD2 TRBV24-1 many TGTGCCACCAGTGTTAGCGGGGGAGACGATGAGCAGTTCTTC CATSVSGGDDEQFF
TRBJ1-2 NA TRBV29-1 NA TGCAGTGCCCTGGGCAGTAACTATGGCTACACCTTC CSALGSNYGYTF
TRBJ1-5 NA TRBV12-3/TRBV12-4 many TGTGCCAGCAGCCCCCTTTATAGCAATCAGCCCCAGCATTTT CASSPLYSNQPQHF
TRBJ2-1 NA TRBV19 few TGTGCCAGTAGTCTGTTCACAGGGCTCTCCTACAATGAGCAGTTCTTC CASSLFTGLSYNEQFF
TRBJ2-1 NA TRBV10-3 many TGTGCCACCGCGGGACCGGGAAACAATGAGCAGTTCTTC CATAGPGNNEQFF
TRBJ1-5 NA TRBV4-3 many TGCGCCAGCAGCCAAGATTGGGCAGGGTATAGCAATCAGCCCCAGCATTTT CASSQDWAGYSNQPQHF
TRBJ1-5 NA TRBV6-5 NA TGTGCCAGCAGTCCCATGGGACACCTTCAGCCCCAGCATTTT CASSPMGHLQPQHF
TRBJ1-4 NA TRBV6-2/TRBV6-3 few NA CASSYFFGSGQPNEKLFF
TRBJ2-5 NA TRBV10-3 many TGTGCCATCAACTCACAGGGACAAGAGACCCAGTACTTC CAINSQGQETQYF
TRBJ2-4 NA TRBV28 NA TGTGCCAGCAGTTCAATTGGTTCCATTCAGTACTTC CASSSIGSIQYF
TRBJ1-6 TRBD1 TRBV9 NA TGTGCCAGCAGCGTAGCTCCAGGGGGTAATTCACCCCTCCACTTT CASSVAPGGNSPLHF
TRBJ1-1 NA TRBV7-2 few TGTGCCAGCAGCTTAGCGCGGGGGGAAGCTTTCTTT CASSLARGEAFF
TRBJ1-2 NA TRBV7-8 NA TGTGCCAGCAGCCCGACAGACTATGGCTACACCTTC CASSPTDYGYTF
TRBJ1-5 NA TRBV7-3 NA TGTGCCAGCAGCTTAACCCATAGCAATCAGCCCCAGCATTTT CASSLTHSNQPQHF
TRBJ2-4 NA TRBV18 NA TGTGCCAGCTCACCACAGGGTCCCGACCAAGCAGCCAAAAACATTCAGTACTTC CASSPQGPDQAAKNIQYF
TRBJ2-7 NA TRBV7-2 NA TGTGCCAGCAGCTTAGAGGGCGGACCGAGCTCCTACGAGCAGTACTTC CASSLEGGPSSYEQYF
TRBJ2-5 NA TRBV6-5 many TGTGCCAGCAGTCTACAGGACCAAGAGACCCAGTACTTC CASSLQDQETQYF
TRBJ1-3 NA TRBV28 few TGTGCCAGCAGTTTGGCAGGGAATAAATACACCATATATTTT CASSLAGNKYTIYF